This is a list of T cell receptor beta chains from one sample in a study of response to subunit inactivated influenza vaccine. TCRdb processed the RT-PCR reads anew with MiXCR; each CDR3 protein has one entry. The data show about half a million distinct CDR3 sequences, 7.6% seen once. Sequenced material: PBMCs from blood, taken around 25 months after vaccination. These receptors all stem from a man between 50 and 75 years old who received an inactivated influenza vaccine. Each CDR3 is given without its conserved first and last residue. D genes are given only for firm matches.

d_call v_call cdr3_aa
NA TRBV15 ATSRDLRQVDSPLH
TRBD2 TRBV20-1 SASERGGRSQETQY
NA TRBV12-3/TRBV12-4 ASSLDWGDNYGYT
NA TRBV7-9 ASSSGQNPGELF
NA TRBV28 ASSLQARLSGNTIY
NA TRBV29-1 SVEPLRGAF
NA TRBV12-3/TRBV12-4 ASSLEGSRSTDTQY
NA TRBV6-2/TRBV6-3 ASSYSTGLNTDTQY
NA TRBV10-3 AISESGYQPQH
NA TRBV29-1 SVFNPNKGNEQF
TRBD1 TRBV4-3 ASSQVVTGLYGYT
NA TRBV9 ASSDGTGGYNEQF
NA TRBV20-1 SASLVGPSSGNTIY
TRBD2 TRBV27 ASRRTLAGAYSYEQY
NA TRBV15 ATSSRDAETQY
NA TRBV21-1 ASSKFREQY
NA TRBV28 ASSLDGVANTGELF
NA TRBV7-8 ASSPPAQDEKLF
NA TRBV12-3/TRBV12-4 ASSLRVGYLSMSVGGAF
NA TRBV20-1 SAFRTEWSYEQY
TRBD2 TRBV20-1 SARLAESTDTQY
NA TRBV20-1 SAPGRLNTGELF
NA TRBV20-1 SAREQGSYNSPLH
NA TRBV20-1 SARDQGAKNIQY
NA TRBV27 ASSPGRYQETQY
TRBD1 TRBV18 ASSPIGGGQGATDTQY
TRBD2 TRBV6-1 ASTNPGSGRNEQF
TRBD2 TRBV30 AWSVGTSGGLPGELF
NA TRBV7-2 ASSPGQTTDTQY
TRBD2 TRBV7-2 ASSLGTSGSSDTQY
TRBD1 TRBV5-1 ASSLAGTGRSGANVLT
NA TRBV4-3 ASSQKIQGGELF